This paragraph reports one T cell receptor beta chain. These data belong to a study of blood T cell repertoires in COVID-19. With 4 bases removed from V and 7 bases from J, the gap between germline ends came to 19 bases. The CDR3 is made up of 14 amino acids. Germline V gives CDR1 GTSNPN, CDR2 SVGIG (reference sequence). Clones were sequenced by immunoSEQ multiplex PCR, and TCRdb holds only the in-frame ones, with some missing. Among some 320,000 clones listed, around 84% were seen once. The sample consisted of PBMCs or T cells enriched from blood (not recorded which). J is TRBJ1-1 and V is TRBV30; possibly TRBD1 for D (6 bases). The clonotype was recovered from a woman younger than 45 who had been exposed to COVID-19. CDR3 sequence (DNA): TGTGCCTGGACACAGGGTATGAGGATGAATGAAGCTTTCTTT. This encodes CAWTQGMRMNEAFF. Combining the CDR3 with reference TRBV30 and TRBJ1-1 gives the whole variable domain SQTIHQWPATLVQPVGSPLSLECTVEGTSNPNLYWYRQAAGRGLQLLFYSVGIGQISSEVPQNLSASRPQDRQFILSSKKLLLSDSGFYLCAWTQGMRMNEAFFGQGTRLTVV.